Listed below are T cell receptor beta chains from one sample, sequenced in a study of T cell responses to AZD1222 COVID-19 vaccine. Sequenced by immunoSEQ multiplex PCR; TCRdb stores in-frame clones only, minus some. The profile shows over 110,000 clones, around 93% of them singletons. This material consisted of peripheral blood, taken on day 0 of AZD1222 vaccination. These receptors originate from an adult in good health. CDR3s leave out the opening cysteine and the closing phenylalanine or tryptophan. Clone size is given for some rows only: seen once, a few or many times, or a class if the clone is expanded.

clone_size: NA
j_call: TRBJ2-7
v_call: TRBV10-3
cdr3_aa: AISENYEQY

clone_size: NA
j_call: TRBJ1-6
v_call: TRBV3-1/TRBV3-2
cdr3_aa: ASSGRELSPLH

clone_size: NA
j_call: TRBJ1-2
v_call: TRBV3-1/TRBV3-2
cdr3_aa: ASSQQGQGDGYT

clone_size: NA
j_call: TRBJ1-2
v_call: TRBV19
cdr3_aa: ASSRGQGIHGYT

clone_size: NA
j_call: TRBJ2-7
v_call: TRBV6-2/TRBV6-3
cdr3_aa: ASSYGPGVHTGEYEQY

clone_size: NA
j_call: TRBJ2-7
v_call: TRBV12-3/TRBV12-4
cdr3_aa: ASRPNLADEQY

clone_size: NA
j_call: TRBJ1-2
v_call: TRBV2
cdr3_aa: ASSVVQPGTYGYT

clone_size: NA
j_call: TRBJ1-2
v_call: TRBV6-1
cdr3_aa: ASSEPAGGLGGYT

clone_size: NA
j_call: TRBJ2-2
v_call: TRBV5-1
cdr3_aa: ASTYLENTGELF

clone_size: NA
j_call: TRBJ2-5
v_call: TRBV20-1
cdr3_aa: SASPMVAGTQETQY

clone_size: NA
j_call: TRBJ1-6
v_call: TRBV3-1/TRBV3-2
cdr3_aa: ASSQGASGFPLH

clone_size: NA
j_call: TRBJ2-7
v_call: TRBV5-1
cdr3_aa: ASSLGPNSYEQY

clone_size: few
j_call: TRBJ2-7
v_call: TRBV28
cdr3_aa: ASSPGTEGGEQY

clone_size: NA
j_call: TRBJ1-2
v_call: TRBV5-5
cdr3_aa: ASSLQAGEGYGYT

clone_size: NA
j_call: TRBJ2-1
v_call: TRBV12-5
cdr3_aa: ASVDGLAGGPSYNEQF

clone_size: NA
j_call: TRBJ2-5
v_call: TRBV3-1/TRBV3-2
cdr3_aa: ASSSSGLVPQETQY

clone_size: NA
j_call: TRBJ1-5
v_call: TRBV19
cdr3_aa: ASSTRADDQPQH

clone_size: NA
j_call: TRBJ2-3
v_call: TRBV10-3
cdr3_aa: AITSGPGGSDTQY

clone_size: once
j_call: TRBJ2-1
v_call: TRBV27
cdr3_aa: ASSFIAVPRRF

clone_size: once
j_call: TRBJ1-2
v_call: TRBV7-9
cdr3_aa: ASVAMVLYGYT

clone_size: NA
j_call: TRBJ1-6
v_call: TRBV6-5
cdr3_aa: ASSSKNLGSPLH

clone_size: NA
j_call: TRBJ2-3
v_call: TRBV7-9
cdr3_aa: ASSLRRQDTQY

clone_size: NA
j_call: TRBJ2-1
v_call: TRBV3-1/TRBV3-2
cdr3_aa: ASSQGRTSEQF

clone_size: NA
j_call: TRBJ2-3
v_call: TRBV5-6
cdr3_aa: ASSLASTDTQY

clone_size: once
j_call: TRBJ2-3
v_call: TRBV4-3
cdr3_aa: ASSQDSNRDRQY

clone_size: NA
j_call: TRBJ1-1
v_call: TRBV5-6
cdr3_aa: ASSPSTGTEAF

clone_size: NA
j_call: TRBJ1-5
v_call: TRBV6-2/TRBV6-3
cdr3_aa: ASSYSGQSNQPQH

clone_size: NA
j_call: TRBJ2-3
v_call: TRBV5-6
cdr3_aa: ASSSLWQGAPDTQY

clone_size: NA
j_call: TRBJ1-2
v_call: TRBV12-3/TRBV12-4
cdr3_aa: ASRTGGKGYT

clone_size: NA
j_call: TRBJ1-3
v_call: TRBV28
cdr3_aa: ASSLRVRSGNTIY

clone_size: NA
j_call: TRBJ2-1
v_call: TRBV19
cdr3_aa: ASSILAVASGRVRNEQF

clone_size: NA
j_call: TRBJ2-1
v_call: TRBV10-1
cdr3_aa: ASSESFGNEQF

clone_size: NA
j_call: TRBJ2-7
v_call: TRBV5-4
cdr3_aa: ASTSRPSSYEQY

clone_size: NA
j_call: TRBJ2-1
v_call: TRBV6-6
cdr3_aa: ASTPWAESYNEQF

clone_size: NA
j_call: TRBJ1-5
v_call: TRBV24-1
cdr3_aa: ATSPAGVDQPQH

clone_size: NA
j_call: TRBJ1-1
v_call: TRBV5-1
cdr3_aa: ASSIGPVNTEAF

clone_size: NA
j_call: TRBJ2-6
v_call: TRBV7-6
cdr3_aa: ASSLELAGANVLT

clone_size: NA
j_call: TRBJ1-1
v_call: TRBV11-2
cdr3_aa: ASSPPGQINTEAF

clone_size: NA
j_call: TRBJ1-4
v_call: TRBV19
cdr3_aa: ASSVRRQEPRELF

clone_size: NA
j_call: TRBJ1-6
v_call: TRBV5-4
cdr3_aa: ASSLQNSPLH

clone_size: NA
j_call: TRBJ1-2
v_call: TRBV6-6
cdr3_aa: ASSPRDTYGYT

clone_size: NA
j_call: TRBJ1-1
v_call: TRBV6-5
cdr3_aa: ASIRSNLYAEAF

clone_size: NA
j_call: TRBJ1-1
v_call: TRBV5-6
cdr3_aa: ASSLGRNTEAF

clone_size: NA
j_call: TRBJ1-1
v_call: TRBV19
cdr3_aa: ASSIFSRIMNTEAF

clone_size: NA
j_call: TRBJ1-4
v_call: TRBV19
cdr3_aa: ASSKRRQKDEKLF

clone_size: NA
j_call: TRBJ1-1
v_call: TRBV6-2/TRBV6-3
cdr3_aa: ASSYSDRRNTEAF

clone_size: once
j_call: TRBJ1-1
v_call: TRBV10-3
cdr3_aa: AILPNGVRTEAF

clone_size: NA
j_call: TRBJ2-1
v_call: TRBV30
cdr3_aa: AWASGGHYNEQF

clone_size: NA
j_call: TRBJ2-1
v_call: TRBV18
cdr3_aa: ASSPQERAGSLEQF

clone_size: NA
j_call: TRBJ2-3
v_call: TRBV5-1
cdr3_aa: ASSPTPLAQDTQY

clone_size: NA
j_call: TRBJ1-1
v_call: TRBV9
cdr3_aa: ASSVRQGGNTEAF

clone_size: NA
j_call: TRBJ1-1
v_call: TRBV4-1
cdr3_aa: ASSEGRSNTEAF

clone_size: NA
j_call: TRBJ2-7
v_call: TRBV3-1/TRBV3-2
cdr3_aa: ASSQERLFGQY

clone_size: NA
j_call: TRBJ1-4
v_call: TRBV3-1/TRBV3-2
cdr3_aa: ASSLRTGGDEKLF

clone_size: NA
j_call: TRBJ1-3
v_call: TRBV7-8
cdr3_aa: ASSLGGSGNTIY

clone_size: NA
j_call: TRBJ1-2
v_call: TRBV7-2
cdr3_aa: ASSLEGTGEGYT

clone_size: NA
j_call: TRBJ1-5
v_call: TRBV18
cdr3_aa: ASSPRTGEGNQPQH

clone_size: NA
j_call: TRBJ2-3
v_call: TRBV7-8
cdr3_aa: ASSLGLAGGLSTDTQY

clone_size: NA
j_call: TRBJ1-1
v_call: TRBV21-1
cdr3_aa: ASSRPVGQGSIEAF